This is a list of T cell receptor beta chains from one sample in a study of tumor-infiltrating lymphocytes in oesophageal squamous cell carcinoma. Using its own MiXCR run on the PCR reads, TCRdb lists one record per CDR3 protein. This sample carries about 12,000 distinct CDR3 sequences, roughly 54% of them seen once, and the ten largest clones take more than 30%. Sample: esophageal tumor tissue. All receptors come from a female donor with esophageal squamous cell carcinoma. The CDR3 runs from the conserved cysteine through the conserved F or W. D genes are given only for firm matches. Clone size appears in some rows only: once, few, many, or a class for an expanded clone.

J gene,clone size,D gene,V gene,CDR3 protein,CDR3 DNA
TRBJ2-5,-,-,TRBV7-8,CASSPVGVQETQYF,TGTGCCAGCAGCCCAGTGGGCGTACAAGAGACCCAGTACTTC
TRBJ2-1,once,TRBD1,TRBV12-3/TRBV12-4,CASGRTGTYNEQFF,TGTGCCAGCGGCCGGACAGGGACCTACAATGAGCAGTTCTTC
TRBJ2-1,-,-,TRBV7-3,CASSPLSSSNEQFF,TGTGCCAGCAGCCCCCTGAGTTCATCGAATGAGCAGTTCTTC
TRBJ2-5,-,-,TRBV6-1,CASYSRAETQYF,TGTGCCAGCTATAGCAGGGCAGAGACCCAGTACTTC
TRBJ2-7,-,TRBD1,TRBV7-2,CASSFLVSGQGYEQYF,TGTGCCAGCAGCTTTTTGGTCTCAGGACAGGGCTACGAGCAGTACTTC
TRBJ2-4,-,-,TRBV7-2,CARYDTAKNIQYF,TGTGCCAGATACGACACCGCCAAAAACATTCAGTACTTC
TRBJ1-1,-,TRBD1,TRBV28,CATDYARGWGYTEAFF,TGTGCCACCGATTACGCCAGGGGGTGGGGATACACTGAAGCTTTCTTT
TRBJ2-3,-,-,TRBV7-3,CASRQGTDTQYF,TGTGCCAGCAGACAAGGCACAGATACGCAGTATTTT
TRBJ2-1,few,-,TRBV7-2,CASSLQVRDEQFF,TGTGCCAGCAGCTTACAGGTGCGGGATGAGCAGTTCTTC
TRBJ2-7,-,TRBD2,TRBV9,CASSAELGLAGYYEQYF,TGTGCCAGCAGCGCCGAACTCGGACTAGCGGGATACTACGAGCAGTACTTC
TRBJ2-7,-,-,TRBV7-6,CASSLRSTTYEQYF,TGTGCCAGCAGCCTCAGGTCGACCACCTACGAGCAGTACTTC
TRBJ1-1,once,-,TRBV7-6,CASSLARHTEAFF,TGTGCTAGCAGCTTAGCGCGGCACACTGAAGCTTTCTTT
TRBJ2-2,many,-,TRBV28,CASSFRVGWGPDPGTGELFF,TGTGCCAGCAGTTTTCGAGTCGGTTGGGGGCCGGATCCGGGAACCGGGGAGCTGTTTTTT
TRBJ2-7,-,TRBD1,TRBV6-1,CASRTFGQGADEQYF,TGTGCCAGCAGGACCTTCGGACAGGGGGCCGACGAGCAGTACTTC
TRBJ2-6,-,-,TRBV28,CASQASSGANVLTF,TGTGCCAGCCAGGCGAGCTCTGGGGCCAACGTCCTGACTTTC
TRBJ2-5,-,-,TRBV7-8,CASSLRTTQETQYF,TGTGCCAGCAGCTTAAGGACAACCCAAGAGACCCAGTACTTC
TRBJ2-3,-,TRBD2,TRBV7-4,CASSSTSGLAGVSDTQYF,TGTGCCAGCAGCTCAACATCGGGACTAGCGGGAGTAAGCGATACGCAGTATTTT
TRBJ2-6,-,-,TRBV7-2,CASSPGSSGANVLTF,TGTGCCAGCAGCCCAGGCTCCTCTGGGGCCAACGTCCTGACTTTC
TRBJ2-1,-,TRBD2,TRBV28,CASSSLGTSGRVEQFF,TGTGCCAGCAGTTCCTTGGGGACTAGCGGGAGGGTTGAGCAGTTCTTC
TRBJ2-1,-,-,TRBV7-2,CASSPKTGRNEQFF,TGTGCCAGCAGCCCCAAGACAGGGAGGAATGAGCAGTTCTTC
TRBJ2-3,many,TRBD2,TRBV5-4,CASSRKREGGPDTQYF,TGTGCCAGCAGCCGGAAGCGGGAGGGCGGGCCAGATACGCAGTATTTT
TRBJ2-7,medium-sized,TRBD2,TRBV7-6,CASSRAGGTVYEQYF,TGTGCCAGCAGCCGAGCGGGGGGGACCGTCTACGAGCAGTACTTC
TRBJ2-3,-,TRBD2,TRBV6-5,CATLAGETDTQYF,TGTGCCACATTAGCGGGAGAAACAGATACGCAGTATTTT
TRBJ1-1,medium-sized,-,TRBV7-2,CASSPRTRRGTEAFF,TGTGCCAGCAGCCCCAGGACCAGACGGGGGACTGAAGCTTTCTTT
TRBJ1-2,-,-,TRBV6-2/TRBV6-3,CASSGRVQANYGYTF,TGTGCCAGCAGTGGAAGGGTCCAAGCTAACTATGGCTACACCTTC
TRBJ1-2,-,-,TRBV7-2,CATAAGANSPLHF,TGTGCCACCGCGGCGGGGGCCAATTCACCCCTCCACTTC
TRBJ2-1,-,-,TRBV7-8,CASSLSRYNEQFF,TGTGCCAGCAGCTTAAGTCGCTACAATGAGCAGTTCTTC
TRBJ1-4,-,-,TRBV5-1,CASSSGTVNEKLFF,TGCGCCAGCAGCTCCGGGACGGTTAATGAAAAACTGTTTTTT
TRBJ2-7,-,TRBD1,TRBV10-1,CASSESLDRAYEQYF,TGCGCCAGCAGTGAATCCTTGGACAGGGCCTACGAGCAGTACTTC
TRBJ2-5,-,-,TRBV10-1,CASSESIQVGETQYF,TGCGCCAGCAGTGAGTCGATTCAGGTCGGGGAGACCCAGTACTTC
TRBJ2-5,-,TRBD2,TRBV20-1,CSASGLRREDRETQYF,TGCAGTGCCTCGGGGCTCCGGCGGGAGGATCGAGAGACCCAGTACTTC
TRBJ2-1,many,TRBD2,TRBV5-4,CASSSGSGRGGNNEQFF,TGTGCCAGCAGCTCGGGTAGCGGGAGGGGAGGGAACAATGAGCAGTTCTTC
TRBJ2-5,few,TRBD2,TRBV12-5,CASGFGLAYQETQYF,TGTGCTAGTGGTTTCGGACTAGCGTACCAAGAGACCCAGTACTTC
TRBJ2-7,once,-,TRBV10-2,CASSESPYEQYF,TGCGCCAGCAGTGAGTCGCCCTACGAGCAGTACTTC
TRBJ2-4,-,TRBD2,TRBV7-2,CASSFREGNIQYF,TGTGCCAGCAGCTTTAGGGAGGGGAACATTCAGTACTTC
TRBJ2-5,few,TRBD1,TRBV7-6,CASSSGQGYETQYF,TGTGCCAGCAGCTCGGGACAGGGTTACGAGACCCAGTACTTC
TRBJ2-7,-,TRBD2,TRBV10-2,CASSVVAGFYNEQYF,TGCGCCAGCAGTGTGGTAGCGGGATTCTACAATGAGCAGTACTTC
TRBJ2-5,many,-,TRBV5-1,CASSLQAGQETQYF,TGCGCCAGCAGCTTGCAGGCAGGACAAGAGACCCAGTACTTC
TRBJ2-2,few,-,TRBV9,CASSVSVKGYTGELFF,TGTGCCAGCAGCGTTTCCGTCAAAGGGTACACCGGGGAGCTGTTTTTT
TRBJ2-7,-,TRBD1,TRBV6-5,CASSGSGTGSTRILEQYF,TGTGCCAGCAGTGGCTCCGGGACAGGGAGTACAAGGATTCTCGAGCAGTACTTC
TRBJ2-3,-,-,TRBV7-2,CASSLRRPSTDTQYF,TGTGCCAGCAGCTTAAGGAGGCCCAGCACAGATACGCAGTATTTT